This T cell receptor (beta chain) was found in a study of blood T cell repertoires in COVID-19. Study at large: Acute and convalescent COVID-19 specimens originated in the United States, Italy and Spain. PBMCs, B-cell-depleted T cells, or T cells provided the cDNA or gDNA that made up the material.

Seattle enrolled patients during active infection and tracked them longitudinally. CDR1 and CDR2 from the germline V gene are SGHRS and YFSETQ. The CDR3 contains 13 residues. Trimming removed 0 bases at V and 4 bases at J, with 7 bases between. The repertoire was sequenced with immunoSEQ multiplex PCR; TCRdb's copy has only in-frame clones and lacks some. The repertoire consists of under 250,000 clones, with around 85% occurring once and the leading ten covering 5.1%. Material: peripheral blood. V is TRBV5-1 and J is TRBJ1-2; D is ambiguous. This TCR was sampled from a man in his fifties with COVID-19, enrolled during active disease. This chain's CDR3 is CASSLGHLYGYTF. Written as DNA, the CDR3 is TGCGCCAGCAGCTTGGGACATCTCTATGGCTACACCTTC.